Presented here are 29 T cell receptor beta chains from one specimen sequenced in a study of T-cell reconstitution after alpha-beta-depleted transplantation in children. During its preparation, the TCRbeta library received unique molecular identifiers. A single record per CDR3 protein comes from TCRdb applying MiXCR to the PCR reads. The data show about 610,000 distinct CDR3 sequences, over 25% seen once. The source was PBMCs, collected before TCRalphabeta/CD19-depleted stem cell transplant. These TCRs come from a boy under two years old with Wiskott-Aldrich syndrome, due to receive a stem cell transplant.

The J gene is TRBJ2-1, the V gene TRBV20-1; D unclear. From germline, CDR1 is DFQATT and CDR2 SNEGSKA (reference sequence). Trimming stripped 1 base from V and 8 bases from J, with 12 bases between. CDR3 length: 13 amino acids. Here the CDR3 reads CSARAPVSDEQFF. In nucleotides, the CDR3 is TGCAGTGCTAGAGCCCCGGTGTCCGATGAGCAGTTCTTC.

Only a few counts were recorded for this clonotype. The chain uses TRBV20-1 and TRBJ2-1; the D call may be TRBD1 or TRBD2 (5 bases each). Germline CDR1 reads DFQATT; CDR2 reads SNEGSKA (reference sequence). V was trimmed by 2 bases and J by 6 bases, leaving 14 bases between them. The CDR3 consists of 14 residues. The CDR3 DNA reads TGCAGTGCTAGACGTGGGGGACCGTTCAATGAGCAGTTCTTC. It yields the protein CSARRGGPFNEQFF.

In nucleotides, the CDR3 is TGTGCCACCAGCAGAGAGCCACCGGTCGACCCCCGAGACGAGCAGTACTTC. It specifies CATSREPPVDPRDEQYF. The chain uses TRBV15 and TRBJ2-7; D call uncertain. CDR3 length: 17 amino acids. Trimming took off 0 bases at V and 5 bases at J, with 20 bases between the two ends. Germline values: CDR1 LNHNV, CDR2 YYDKDF (reference sequence). The variable domain in full, completed from reference TRBV15 and TRBJ2-7, reads DAMVIQNPRYQVTQFGKPVTLSCSQTLNHNVMYWYQQKSSQAPKLLFHYYDKDFNNEADTPDNFQSRRPNTSFCFLDIRSPGLGDTAMYLCATSREPPVDPRDEQYFGPGTRLTVT.

The genes are TRBV20-1 and TRBJ2-1; D gene ambiguous. V was clipped by 1 base and J by 4 bases, with 14 bases between them. The germline V gene has CDR1 DFQATT and CDR2 SNEGSKA (reference sequence). This CDR3 is built from 15 residues. CDR3 nucleotides: TGCAGTGCTAGAGCTGGGATTGGGATATACAATGAGCAGTTCTTC. It yields the protein CSARAGIGIYNEQFF.

The chain is built from TRBV2 and TRBJ2-2; D is unresolved. Germline CDR1 is SNHLY and CDR2 is FYNNEI. CDR3 length: 14 amino acids. The germline V and J ends were trimmed by 0 bases and 5 bases, with 7 bases remaining between them. In nucleotides, the CDR3 is TGTGCCAGCAGTGAAGCCAGGAGAACCGGGGAGCTGTTTTTT. It translates to CASSEARRTGELFF.

This clonotype was counted a few times. This chain joins TRBV10-3 and TRBJ2-1, with D possibly TRBD2 on 5 matching bases. The germline V gene has CDR1 ENHRY and CDR2 SYGVKD. The CDR3 consists of 13 residues. The ends were cut back, 6 bases at V and 5 bases at J, with 11 bases in the middle. The CDR3: CAISPLADNEQFF. The CDR3 DNA sequence: TGTGCCATCAGCCCGCTAGCAGACAATGAGCAGTTCTTC.

This sequence joins TRBV5-6 and TRBJ1-1, with D tentatively TRBD1 (5 bases). This CDR3 region has 16 residues. Germline values: CDR1 SGHDT, CDR2 YYEEEE. Between the trimmed V and J ends, which lost 0 bases and 1 base, there was a span of 13 bases. CDR3 sequence (DNA): TGTGCCAGCAGCTTGGTGGTCGGGGCAGAGAACACTGAAGCTTTCTTT. As protein: CASSLVVGAENTEAFF. The complete variable domain, with remaining parts taken from reference TRBV5-6 and TRBJ1-1, reads DAGVTQSPTHLIKTRGQQVTLRCSPKSGHDTVSWYQQALGQGPQFIFQYYEEEERQRGNFPDRFSGHQFPNYSSELNVNALLLGDSALYLCASSLVVGAENTEAFFGQGTRLTVV.

This clonotype was seen more than once but under ten times. The gene calls are TRBV6-2 or TRBV6-3 and TRBJ2-1; D is perhaps TRBD2 (6 bases). CDR1 MNHEY and CDR2 SVGEGT come from the germline V gene. The CDR3 runs to 18 residues. Trimming left V 4 bases short and J 6 bases short, with 25 bases between. Here the CDR3 reads CASSFRGGGASRANEQFF. For the CDR3, the DNA is TGTGCCAGCAGTTTCCGGGGCGGCGGGGCTAGTCGGGCCAATGAGCAGTTCTTC.

V is TRBV11-2 and J is TRBJ1-2; TRBD1 matches 8 bases. V lost 5 bases to trimming and J lost 5 bases; unmatched junction nucleotides: 13. The CDR3 has 16 residues. Germline loops: CDR1 SGHAT, CDR2 FQNNGV. The DNA of the CDR3 is TGTGCCAGCAGCGCAATTTGGGGGGACAGGCAATATGGCTACACCTTC. This translates into CASSAIWGDRQYGYTF.

This chain joins TRBV5-1 and TRBJ2-7, with no clear D. V was clipped by 0 bases and J by 1 base, with 8 bases between them. Per germline, CDR1 SGHRS and CDR2 YFSETQ. The length of the CDR3 is 14 residues. Here the CDR3 reads CASSLDLISYEQYF. CDR3 nucleotides: TGCGCCAGCAGCTTGGACTTGATTTCCTACGAGCAGTACTTC.

The chain uses TRBV6-1 and TRBJ2-3; D may match TRBD1 or TRBD2 (6 bases each). CDR1 MNHNS and CDR2 SASEGT come from the germline V gene. The germline V and J ends were trimmed by 6 bases and 4 bases, with 14 bases remaining between them. The CDR3 length is 14 residues. DNA for the CDR3: TGTGCCAGCAGGGGGGCCGGGGGCGCAGATACGCAGTATTTT. Its translation: CASRGAGGADTQYF.

This clonotype was recorded a few times. The V and J genes are TRBV27 and TRBJ2-7; the match to TRBD2 covers 14 bases. J was trimmed by 6 bases and V by 6 bases; bases with no gene match: 10. Germline V gene data show CDR1 as MNHEY and CDR2 as SMNVEV (reference sequence). The length of the CDR3 is 16 residues. CDR3: CASSLRRGLAGVEQYF. CDR3 DNA sequence: TGTGCCAGCAGCCTAAGGAGGGGACTAGCGGGAGTCGAGCAGTACTTC.

CDR3 sequence (DNA): TGTGCCAGCAGTTACCTATTAGCGGGCGGAGAGCAGTACTTC. As protein: CASSYLLAGGEQYF. The chain carries TRBV6-5 and TRBJ2-7; 7 positions agree with TRBD2. V shed 2 bases and J 7 bases; nucleotides not matched to a gene: 8. The CDR3 sequence is 14 residues long. CDR1 MNHEY and CDR2 SVGAGI come from the germline V gene.

This clonotype was picked up a small number of times. V is TRBV11-3 and J is TRBJ2-1; D is perhaps TRBD1 or TRBD2 (6 bases each). V gave up 5 bases and J gave up 0 bases, with 14 bases separating them. This CDR3 spans 16 amino acids. CDR1 SGHNT and CDR2 YENEEA come from the germline V gene. The CDR3 DNA follows: TGTGCCAGCAGCCCCGAGGGGGGAGCCTCCTACAATGAGCAGTTCTTC. Amino acid sequence: CASSPEGGASYNEQFF.

V usage is TRBV29-1 and J usage is TRBJ2-1; weak D call: TRBD1 (5 bases). The CDR3 has 13 amino acids. Germline assignment: CDR1 SQVTM and CDR2 ANQGSEA. V was pared by 7 bases and J by 7 bases, with 17 bases between. The CDR3 is CSGIKGGANEQFF. For the CDR3, the DNA is TGCAGCGGTATTAAGGGTGGGGCGAATGAGCAGTTCTTC.

This clonotype turned up a few times. The V call is TRBV5-1, the J call TRBJ1-3; 9 bases are shared with TRBD1. With 3 bases clipped from V and 1 base from J, the junction kept 5 bases outside the gene matches. The CDR3 contains 16 residues. In germline, CDR1 is SGHRS, CDR2 YFSETQ. CDR3 DNA sequence: TGCGCCAGCAGCTCTAAGACAGGGGGGTCTGGAAACACCATATATTTT. This encodes CASSSKTGGSGNTIYF.

The chain employs TRBV7-9 and TRBJ2-1, with 11 bases lining up with TRBD2. Per germline, CDR1 SEHNR and CDR2 FQNEAQ (reference sequence). Trimming at V came to 7 bases and at J to 7 bases, leaving 6 bases not matched to a gene. The CDR3 totals 14 residues. CDR3: CASTFASGRNEQFF. The CDR3 coding sequence is TGTGCCAGCACCTTTGCTAGCGGGAGGAATGAGCAGTTCTTC.

Only a few counts were recorded for this clonotype. This sequence joins TRBV20-1 and TRBJ1-5; 9 bases are a match to TRBD1. The CDR3 extends over 13 amino acids. The germline gives CDR1 DFQATT, CDR2 SNEGSKA (reference sequence). The CDR3 nucleotides read TGCTCCCCTAGGACAGGGGGCAATCAGCCCCAGCATTTT. Translating it yields CSPRTGGNQPQHF.

V usage is TRBV30 and J usage is TRBJ2-3; TRBD1 aligns across 7 bases. V shed 2 bases, J shed 2 bases, and the junction held 10 bases outside the gene matches. The CDR3 is 16 amino acids. Germline V gene lookup returns CDR1 GTSNPN and CDR2 SVGIG (reference sequence). In DNA, the CDR3 is TGTGCCTGGAGTCCACCAGCAGGGGGAGTCACAGATACGCAGTATTTT. It yields the protein CAWSPPAGGVTDTQYF.

The chain carries TRBV6-5 and TRBJ1-5; D ambiguous. V was cut by 2 bases and J by 9 bases, with 5 bases left in between. The CDR3 extends over 11 amino acids. CDR1 and CDR2 from the germline V gene are MNHEY and SVGAGI. The DNA for the CDR3 is TGTGCCAGCAGTTACCCTGGGCCCCAGCATTTT. Translated, it gives CASSYPGPQHF.

V is TRBV11-2 and J is TRBJ2-2; D is unclear. Germline V lookup: CDR1 SGHAT, CDR2 FQNNGV. V was shortened by 3 bases and J by 0 bases, with 11 bases between the two germline ends. This CDR3 region has 16 residues. CDR3 sequence: CASSFKVGANTGELFF. As DNA, the CDR3 is TGTGCCAGCAGCTTCAAGGTTGGGGCGAACACCGGGGAGCTGTTTTTT.

This clonotype turned up a few times. V and J are TRBV5-1 and TRBJ2-1; tentative D call: TRBD2 (5 bases). CDR3 length equals 12 residues. V lost 3 bases and J lost 9, with 10 bases in between. Per the germline V gene, CDR1 is SGHRS and CDR2 is YFSETQ. CDR3 residues: CASSYTSIEQFF. DNA for the CDR3: TGCGCCAGCAGCTATACTAGTATTGAGCAGTTCTTC.

This clonotype has just a few counts. The chain is built from TRBV6-5 and TRBJ2-7; unclear D gene. The V and J ends lost 4 bases and 4 bases respectively, with 11 bases between them. There are 13 residues in the CDR3. Germline V gene data show CDR1 as MNHEY and CDR2 as SVGAGI. The CDR3 nucleotides read TGTGCCAGCAGTTCATTAACAGTGTACGAGCAGTACTTC. Its protein is CASSSLTVYEQYF.

This chain joins TRBV28 and TRBJ2-2; D perhaps matches TRBD2 (6 bases). The germline gives CDR1 MDHEN, CDR2 SYDVKM. This CDR3 contains 15 residues. Between the trimmed V and J ends, which lost 6 bases and 2 bases, there was a span of 13 bases. The DNA of the CDR3 is TGTGCCAGCAGGTACGGGGACTTTAACACCGGGGAGCTGTTTTTT. This translates into CASRYGDFNTGELFF.

The chain combines TRBV5-1 with TRBJ2-5; TRBD2 agrees at 7 bases. CDR3 length equals 14 residues. The J segment lost 2 bases and the V segment lost 4 bases, leaving 5 bases of the junction unmatched. Germline loops: CDR1 SGHRS, CDR2 YFSETQ. The chain's CDR3 is CASSRGDSQETQYF. Written as DNA, the CDR3 is TGCGCCAGCAGCCGGGGGGATTCGCAAGAGACCCAGTACTTC.

The chain combines TRBV10-3 with TRBJ2-3; 8 bases fit TRBD2. Germline V gene lookup returns CDR1 ENHRY and CDR2 SYGVKD. The CDR3 spans 13 residues. The V segment lost 8 bases and the J segment 6 bases; nucleotides outside the gene matches: 7. In DNA, the CDR3 is TGTGCCATCGGAGCGGGAGTATCTGATACGCAGTATTTT. Residues: CAIGAGVSDTQYF.

This clonotype showed up just a few times. This chain uses TRBV10-3 with TRBJ2-2; 10 bases are a match to TRBD1. CDR1 and CDR2 from the germline V gene are ENHRY and SYGVKD. With V trimmed by 6 bases and J by 5 bases, 0 bases remained unmatched. The CDR3 is made up of 13 amino acids. The CDR3 DNA follows: TGTGCCATCAGGGGACAGGGGACCGGGGAGCTGTTTTTT. Amino acid sequence: CAIRGQGTGELFF.

V and J are TRBV6-1 and TRBJ1-2; TRBD1 matches 12 bases. The germline CDR1 and CDR2 sequences are MNHNS and SASEGT. The trim removed 6 bases at V and 10 bases at J, leaving 6 bases unmatched. This CDR3 contains 13 residues. The CDR3 sequence: CASRQGTGGAYTF. CDR3 coding DNA: TGTGCCAGCAGGCAGGGGACAGGGGGCGCCTACACCTTC.

Here the CDR3 reads CASSRWDFGNQPQHF. The CDR3 bases are TGTGCCAGCAGTCGCTGGGACTTTGGGAATCAGCCCCAGCATTTT. The V call is TRBV12-3 or TRBV12-4, the J call TRBJ1-5; a weak D match, TRBD1 (5 bases). Trimming took off 5 bases at V and 4 bases at J, with 15 bases between the two ends. The CDR3 runs to 15 residues.